This TCR beta chain was identified during a study of regulatory T cells in long-lasting Graves disease. Time point denoted: persistent/refractory GD, antithyroid drugs over 5 years with positive TRAb. TCR sequences were obtained from RNA taken from PBMCs. Arm-PCR of CDR3 regions and iRepertoire HTBI primers were the basis on which TCR beta libraries were built. TCRdb redid the calling of the multiplex PCR reads with MiXCR, one entry per CDR3 protein. The sample yields 500,000 to 800,000 distinct CDR3 sequences, 25% to 35% seen once. From germline, CDR1 is GTSNPN and CDR2 SVGIG (reference sequence). The V and J ends lost 3 bases and 0 bases respectively, with 3 bases between them. This CDR3 is built from 13 residues.

The sequence was obtained from a female donor with Graves disease. The sequenced sample was peripheral blood mononuclear cells (PBMCs), obtained when the disease was refractory, from a patient treated with antithyroid drugs. The chain links TRBV30 to TRBJ1-6; D gene unclear. CDR3 protein: CAWRSSYNSPLHF. DNA of the CDR3: TGTGCCTGGAGAAGCTCCTATAATTCACCCCTCCACTTT.